A single T cell receptor (beta chain) is shown here with its context. The entry originates in a study of blood T cell repertoires in COVID-19. In the study overall: The study drew acute and convalescent COVID-19 samples from the United States, Italy and Spain.

Repertoires were generated with immunoSEQ multiplex PCR, while TCRdb's copy carries only in-frame clones and drops some. The data show about 180,000 clones, approximately 83% seen once. Germline V gene lookup returns CDR1 LNHDA and CDR2 SQIVND (reference sequence). V shed 4 bases and J 2 bases; nucleotides not matched to a gene: 7. The CDR3 totals 16 residues. The sample was peripheral blood. The origin of this receptor is a human donor with active or convalescent COVID-19. The donor label of this sample is uncertain. The rearrangement joins TRBV19 to TRBJ2-7; 11 nucleotides match TRBD2. The chain's CDR3 is CASSKNSGGATYEQYF. CDR3 DNA sequence: TGTGCCAGTAGTAAGAATAGCGGGGGGGCAACCTACGAGCAGTACTTC. Combining the CDR3 with reference TRBV19 and TRBJ2-7 gives the whole variable domain DGGITQSPKYLFRKEGQNVTLSCEQNLNHDAMYWYRQDPGQGLRLIYYSQIVNDFQKGDIAEGYSVSREKKESFPLTVTSAQKNPTAFYLCASSKNSGGATYEQYFGPGTRLTVT.